Presented here are 19 T cell receptor beta chains from one specimen sequenced in a study of CD8 T cells in ankylosing spondylitis (dated by TCRdb to the late 2010s). On the study overall, not on this receptor specifically: Blood from ankylosing spondylitis patients appeared to be characterized by a TCR beta motif made up of 8 or 9 highly homologous amino acid variants.

Which antigens these TCRs recognize remains unknown. Library creation used 5' RACE. Data came from an Illumina HiSeq 2500. The public reads were reprocessed in TCRdb via fastp at Q25 and MiXCR, keeping in-frame beta chains. Rows with one shared CDR3 protein collapse into an entry with the most common genes and DNA. For this sample the table gives 800,000 to 900,000 distinct CDR3 sequences, of which about 11% were detected only once. The biggest ten clones account for just over 0.5% of the sample. The sequenced material came from blood, either unsorted or a sorted T cell fraction (not recorded which). The source is a male donor with ankylosing spondylitis.

This clonotype has only a few counts. DNA of the CDR3: TGTGCCAGCAGCCAAGCCCAGGGAACTGAAGCTTTCTTT. It specifies CASSQAQGTEAFF. The rearrangement uses TRBV4-2 and TRBJ1-1; TRBD1 is a possible D gene (5 bases). V was pared by 1 base and J by 5 bases, with 8 bases between. Per the germline V gene, CDR1 is LGHNA and CDR2 is YNFKEQ. The CDR3 runs to 13 residues.

V usage is TRBV7-3 and J usage is TRBJ2-3; D gene ambiguous. V was clipped by 0 bases and J by 8 bases, with 6 bases between them. Germline CDR1 reads SGHTA; CDR2 reads FQGTGA. This CDR3 spans 12 amino acids. CDR3 coding DNA: TGTGCCAGCAGCTTAACGACGGGTACGCAGTATTTT. Protein sequence: CASSLTTGTQYF.

The chain is built from TRBV27 and TRBJ2-7; a weak D match, TRBD2 (5 bases). V was cut by 4 bases and J by 6 bases, with 16 bases left in between. From germline, CDR1 is MNHEY and CDR2 SMNVEV (reference sequence). The CDR3 contains 14 residues. The CDR3 reads CASSSTDGVREQYF. The CDR3 DNA reads as TGTGCCAGCAGTTCCACCGACGGGGTTCGCGAGCAGTACTTC.

This chain uses TRBV20-1 with TRBJ2-7; tentatively, D is TRBD2 (6 bases). Germline loops: CDR1 DFQATT, CDR2 SNEGSKA (reference sequence). V was clipped by 3 bases and J by 3 bases, with 18 bases between them. The CDR3 totals 15 residues. The CDR3 coding sequence is TGCAGTGCTAGGGCTCCGGGAGTCACTCTCTACGAGCAGTACTTC. This encodes CSARAPGVTLYEQYF.

This chain connects TRBV20-1 to TRBJ2-1; D is possibly TRBD2 (6 bases). Trimming removed 6 bases at V and 2 bases at J, with 20 bases between. This CDR3 is built from 16 residues. Germline lookup yields CDR1 DFQATT and CDR2 SNEGSKA (reference sequence). The CDR3: CSAKKGRSPTYNEQFF. As DNA, the CDR3 is TGCAGTGCCAAGAAGGGGAGGAGCCCGACCTACAATGAGCAGTTCTTC.

This clonotype was seen at least ten times. The chain combines TRBV5-1 with TRBJ2-5; D is uncertain. Per germline, CDR1 SGHRS and CDR2 YFSETQ. Trimming took off 1 base at V and 3 bases at J, with 7 bases between the two ends. This CDR3 has 13 residues. CDR3 nucleotide sequence: TGCGCCAGCAGCTTGTTATGGGAAGAGACCCAGTACTTC. This sequence encodes CASSLLWEETQYF.

The sample holds a few counts of this clonotype. The V and J genes are TRBV6-1 and TRBJ2-1, with TRBD2 matching over 9 bases. Germline trimming cut 3 bases from V and 3 bases from J; bases unmatched to any gene: 12. This CDR3 is 18 amino acids long. The V gene's germline CDR1 is MNHNS and CDR2 SASEGT. CDR3 nucleotides: TGTGCCAGCAGTGAGGCTAGCGGGGTACTCAGGGGCTACAATGAGCAGTTCTTC. Protein: CASSEASGVLRGYNEQFF.

This chain uses TRBV6-2 or TRBV6-3 with TRBJ2-5, with D perhaps TRBD2 (6 bases). Germline CDR1 is MNHEY and CDR2 is SVGEGT. With 6 bases removed from V and 0 bases from J, the gap between germline ends came to 11 bases. This CDR3 spans 14 amino acids. The DNA of the CDR3 is TGTGCCAGCAGAATTCGACTAGACCAAGAGACCCAGTACTTC. It is translated as CASRIRLDQETQYF.

This clonotype turned up a few times. The junction departs from the called germline gene at one end, perhaps through a read error. The J gene is TRBJ1-5, the V gene TRBV4-2, with D perhaps matching TRBD1 (5 bases). The germline gives CDR1 LGHNA, CDR2 YNFKEQ. There are 17 residues in the CDR3. In nucleotides, the CDR3 is TGTGACAGCAGCCGGTCGGGGCGGGCTCTAGGGGATCAGCCCCAGCATTTT. Protein product: CDSSRSGRALGDQPQHF.

This clonotype was found many times. The rearrangement links TRBV20-1 to TRBJ2-7; the D gene is possibly TRBD2 (5 bases). The CDR3 length is 15 residues. Between the trimmed V and J ends, which lost 5 bases and 3 bases, there was a span of 20 bases. The germline V gene encodes CDR1 DFQATT and CDR2 SNEGSKA (reference sequence). The CDR3 coding sequence is TGCAGTGCTCTACCCTTCCGTGAGGGTAACTACGAGCAGTACTTC. This encodes CSALPFREGNYEQYF.

The table lists this clonotype with a few counts. The chain links TRBV9 to TRBJ2-7; D is unresolved. Germline V gene sequence: CDR1 SGDLS, CDR2 YYNGEE. CDR3 size: 14 residues. V gave up 4 bases and J gave up 2 bases, with 13 bases separating them. CDR3 coding DNA: TGTGCCAGCAGCCGAGGACCGGTAGCCTACGAGCAGTACTTC. It is translated as CASSRGPVAYEQYF.

The sample holds many counts of this clonotype. This chain joins TRBV20-1 and TRBJ1-5; 9 bases are a match to TRBD1. The V segment lost 0 bases and the J segment 5 bases; nucleotides outside the gene matches: 5. Germline CDR1 and CDR2: DFQATT and SNEGSKA (reference sequence). The length of the CDR3 is 15 residues. DNA for the CDR3: TGCAGTGCTAGAGATCCACAGGGGGCGCATCAGCCCCAGCATTTT. Protein product: CSARDPQGAHQPQHF.

This clonotype was counted ten times or more. The V gene is TRBV29-1, the J gene TRBJ2-5; D is uncertain. Deletions cut 4 bases from V and 0 bases from J, with 9 bases between. Germline V lookup: CDR1 SQVTM, CDR2 ANQGSEA. The CDR3 is made up of 13 amino acids. DNA of the CDR3: TGCAGCGTTGGGAAGACGGACCAAGAGACCCAGTACTTC. Translated, it gives CSVGKTDQETQYF.

This clonotype was counted many times. The chain couples TRBV12-3 or TRBV12-4 to TRBJ1-5; D call uncertain. Trimming pared 6 bases from V and 7 bases from J, leaving 16 bases between. CDR3 size: 14 residues. DNA for the CDR3: TGTGCCAGCAGCACTGACCCCATCGGACAGCCCCAGCATTTT. This translates into CASSTDPIGQPQHF.

CDR3 region: CSVERTRRNGYTF. In DNA, the CDR3 is TGCAGCGTTGAAAGGACAAGGAGGAATGGCTACACCTTC. This chain links TRBV29-1 with TRBJ1-2, with a possible D match to TRBD1 (5 bases). This CDR3 has 13 residues. CDR1 is SQVTM and CDR2 is ANQGSEA in the germline V gene. Between the trimmed V and J ends, which lost 2 bases and 6 bases, there was a span of 13 bases.

This rearrangement joins TRBV3-1 to TRBJ2-2, with TRBD1 matching 7 bases. The germline gives CDR1 LGHDT, CDR2 YNNKEL (reference sequence). There are 15 residues in the CDR3. Losses at the gene ends were 6 bases for V and 5 bases for J; bases not matched to a gene: 9. The CDR3 DNA sequence: TGTGCCAGCAGTCGGAAGGGGGCCAGTACCGGGGAGCTGTTTTTT. It translates to CASSRKGASTGELFF.

A few counts support this clonotype. The gene calls are TRBV10-1 and TRBJ2-3, with D maybe TRBD2 (6 bases). Germline V gene sequence: CDR1 WNHNN, CDR2 SYGVQD (reference sequence). The CDR3 loop spans 16 amino acids. V dropped 0 bases and J dropped 4 bases, with 14 bases sitting between them. CDR3 protein: CASSESRAGRADTQYF. The CDR3, as DNA: TGCGCCAGCAGTGAGTCTCGTGCGGGGCGCGCAGATACGCAGTATTTT.

This clonotype was counted only a few times. The chain couples TRBV28 to TRBJ2-1; the D gene is possibly TRBD2 (5 bases). CDR3 length: 14 residues. V was pared by 2 bases and J by 5 bases, with 10 bases between. CDR1 and CDR2 (germline): MDHEN, SYDVKM. The CDR3 bases are TGTGCCAGCAGTTTAGCGGGCCGAAACAATGAGCAGTTCTTC. Its translation: CASSLAGRNNEQFF.

This clonotype was counted at least ten times. The chain has TRBV7-3 and TRBJ2-7; D is tentatively TRBD1 or TRBD2 (5 bases each). From germline, CDR1 is SGHTA and CDR2 FQGTGA. Trimming stripped 4 bases from V and 7 bases from J, with 14 bases between. The CDR3 is 13 residues long. This CDR3 reads CASSSGRGEEQYF. As DNA, the CDR3 is TGTGCCAGCAGCTCGGGACGAGGTGAAGAGCAGTACTTC.